One sample yielded the 20 T cell receptor beta chains listed below, sequenced in a study of blood T cell repertoires in COVID-19. Some clones are missing from TCRdb's copy, which holds only in-frame ones; the method was immunoSEQ multiplex PCR. The table shows about 190,000 clones, with roughly 83% occurring only once. Sequenced input: PBMCs or T cells enriched from blood (not recorded which). The origin of the receptors is a woman in her 30s who had recovered from COVID-19.

As DNA, the CDR3 is TGTGCCAGCAGTTTATCGTGGCTGTTTACCACAGATACGCAGTATTTT. Translated: CASSLSWLFTTDTQYF. The chain has TRBV27 and TRBJ2-3; D gene uncertain. The CDR3 spans 16 residues. The germline V gene has CDR1 MNHEY and CDR2 SMNVEV (reference sequence). V was clipped by 0 bases and J by 2 bases, with 12 bases between them.

V is TRBV28 and J is TRBJ1-2; 9 bases line up with TRBD1. The CDR3 runs to 13 residues. The V gene's germline CDR1 is MDHEN and CDR2 SYDVKM. J gave up 7 bases and V 8 bases, and 8 bases lay outside the gene matches. CDR3 coding DNA: TGTGCCAGCGGATACAGGGGGCCGGGTGGCTACACCTTC. Protein: CASGYRGPGGYTF.

This clone was detected once. V is TRBV7-2 and J is TRBJ1-6; tentative D call: TRBD1 (5 bases). Trimming took off 4 bases at V and 6 bases at J, with 13 bases between the two ends. Germline CDR1 and CDR2: SGHTA and FQGNSA. The CDR3 runs 15 residues. The CDR3 region has the DNA TGTGCCAGCAGCTCACGGGGGGGTCTTAATTCACCCCTCCACTTT. Amino acid sequence: CASSSRGGLNSPLHF.

The chain recombines TRBV5-1 with TRBJ2-5, with D uncertain. The CDR3 extends over 14 amino acids. The V gene lost 1 base and the J gene lost 2 bases, with 9 bases spanning the gap. CDR1 is SGHRS, CDR2 YFSETQ, per germline. The chain's CDR3 is CASSLFGRQETQYF. CDR3 nucleotides: TGCGCCAGCAGCTTGTTTGGCCGACAAGAGACCCAGTACTTC.

The chain joins TRBV18 to TRBJ1-1, with a possible D match to TRBD1 (5 bases). Germline lookup yields CDR1 KGHSH and CDR2 LQKENI. The CDR3 covers 15 residues. V gave up 1 base and J gave up 7 bases, with 16 bases separating them. CDR3 residues: CASSPLVGWGGEAFF. The CDR3 nucleotides are TGTGCCAGCTCACCACTCGTGGGGTGGGGGGGTGAAGCTTTCTTT.

This chain links TRBV6-2 or TRBV6-3 with TRBJ2-7; TRBD1 matches at 7 bases. The CDR3 length is 14 residues. V shed 4 bases and J 2 bases; nucleotides not matched to a gene: 5. Germline CDR1 reads MNHEY; CDR2 reads SVGEGT. The CDR3 protein is CASSSQGIAYEQYF. The DNA of the CDR3 is TGTGCCAGCAGTTCACAGGGGATTGCCTACGAGCAGTACTTC.

CDR3: CASSLVGARHSSYNSPLHF. CDR3 DNA sequence: TGTGCCAGCAGCTTAGTGGGGGCGCGACACAGCTCCTATAATTCACCCCTCCACTTT. The genes are TRBV11-3 and TRBJ1-6; a possible D gene is TRBD1 (6 bases). CDR1 and CDR2 from the germline V gene are SGHNT and YENEEA. Between the trimmed V and J ends, which lost 1 base and 0 bases, there was a span of 16 bases. The CDR3 runs 19 residues.

V is TRBV15 and J is TRBJ1-5; D unclear. V lost 1 base to trimming and J lost 7 bases, with 5 bases between them. The CDR3 consists of 12 residues. CDR1 and CDR2 from the germline V gene are LNHNV and YYDKDF (reference sequence). The CDR3, as DNA: TGTGCCACCAGCAGAGTCGAGCAGCCCCAGCATTTT. As protein: CATSRVEQPQHF.

The J gene is TRBJ1-2, the V gene TRBV10-3; tentative D call: TRBD1 (5 bases). The length of the CDR3 is 15 residues. Germline CDR1 and CDR2: ENHRY and SYGVKD. Trimming removed 4 bases from V and 3 bases from J, with 15 bases in between. This CDR3 is CAISAVGGRDYGYTF. The CDR3 DNA reads TGTGCCATCAGTGCCGTCGGGGGGAGAGACTATGGCTACACCTTC.

A remark on this clone: A junction end diverges from the germline sequence, so it may reflect a read error. This chain joins TRBV5-6 and TRBJ1-1; TRBD1 might be the D (5 bases). Looked up from germline, CDR1 is SGHDT and CDR2 is YYEEEE. The CDR3 is made up of 14 amino acids. The CDR3 region is CASSLKGFNTEAFF. In nucleotides, the CDR3 is TGTGCCAGCAGCTTGAAGGGGTTTAACACTGAGGCTTTCTTT.

The chain joins TRBV5-1 to TRBJ2-3; weak D call: TRBD1 (6 bases). CDR1 SGHRS and CDR2 YFSETQ come from the germline V gene. Trimming took 2 bases from V and 3 from J, leaving 7 bases between them. This CDR3 has 13 residues. The DNA for the CDR3 is TGCGCCAGCAGCTTACAGGGAACAGATACGCAGTATTTT. It specifies CASSLQGTDTQYF.

This chain links TRBV5-1 with TRBJ1-5; 9 nucleotides line up with TRBD1. The CDR3 is made up of 14 amino acids. V trimming: 4 bases; J trimming: 4 bases; junction bases outside the gene matches: 3. Germline CDR1 SGHRS, CDR2 YFSETQ. The CDR3 coding sequence is TGCGCCAGCAGCCCCGGACAGGGGAATCAGCCCCAGCATTTT. Its translation is CASSPGQGNQPQHF.

The genes are TRBV7-2 and TRBJ2-5, with D possibly TRBD2 on 6 matching bases. The germline CDR1 and CDR2 sequences are SGHTA and FQGNSA. V lost 5 bases, J lost 2 bases, and 12 bases lay in between. The CDR3 is made up of 14 amino acids. The CDR3 DNA reads as TGTGCCAGCAGCCCCGGACTAATTCAAGAGACCCAGTACTTC. The encoded protein is CASSPGLIQETQYF.

The chain carries TRBV7-6 and TRBJ2-5; the D gene is possibly TRBD2 (6 bases). CDR1 SGHVS and CDR2 FNYEAQ come from the germline V gene. CDR3 length: 18 residues. V lost 2 bases, J lost 0 bases, and 19 bases lay in between. The CDR3 sequence: CASSLRVAGNTYQETQYF. The CDR3 bases are TGTGCCAGCAGCTTAAGGGTGGCGGGGAATACGTACCAAGAGACCCAGTACTTC. The full variable domain, with the rest looked up from reference TRBV7-6 and TRBJ2-5, is GAGVSQSPRYKVTKRGQDVALRCDPISGHVSLYWYRQALGQGPEFLTYFNYEAQQDKSGLPNDRFSAERPEGSISTLTIQRTEQRDSAMYRCASSLRVAGNTYQETQYFGPGTRLLVL.

Here the CDR3 DNA reads TGTGCCAGCAGTGAAGGGGGGGGACCTGAAGCTTTCTTT. It codes for CASSEGGGPEAFF. The chain is built from TRBV2 and TRBJ1-1; a possible D gene is TRBD1 (5 bases). V was pared by 1 base and J by 6 bases, with 9 bases between. This CDR3 region has 13 residues. Germline V gene sequence: CDR1 SNHLY, CDR2 FYNNEI.

The V and J genes are TRBV27 and TRBJ2-7; TRBD2 matches 10 bases. J gave up 3 bases and V 2 bases, and 7 bases lay outside the gene matches. The CDR3 covers 16 residues. The germline gives CDR1 MNHEY, CDR2 SMNVEV (reference sequence). CDR3 in DNA: TGTGCCAGCAGTTTAACCTTTGCTAGCGGGAGCTACGAGCAGTACTTC. Translation: CASSLTFASGSYEQYF.

DNA for the CDR3: TGTGCCAGTAGTATTGTGAGCGGGAGAGGTTTTGAGCAGTACTTC. This gives the protein CASSIVSGRGFEQYF. The chain uses TRBV19 and TRBJ2-7, with 8 bases identical to TRBD2. Trimming took 3 bases from V and 7 from J; bases not matched to a gene: 11. The V gene's germline CDR1 is LNHDA and CDR2 SQIVND (reference sequence). The CDR3 contains 15 residues.

V and J are TRBV5-1 and TRBJ2-1; D is perhaps TRBD1 (6 bases). With 3 bases removed from V and 1 base from J, the gap between germline ends came to 8 bases. CDR1 and CDR2 (germline): SGHRS, YFSETQ. The CDR3 sequence is 14 residues long. The CDR3: CASSWDISYNEQFF. The CDR3 DNA reads as TGCGCCAGCAGCTGGGACATTTCCTACAATGAGCAGTTCTTC.

The genes are TRBV27 and TRBJ1-6; D remains unclear. CDR3 length: 15 residues. Trimming removed 2 bases at V and 9 bases at J, with 14 bases between. Germline V gives CDR1 MNHEY, CDR2 SMNVEV (reference sequence). The chain's CDR3 is CASSLRLGGRSPLHF. CDR3 in DNA: TGTGCCAGCAGTTTACGACTGGGAGGGCGTTCACCCCTCCACTTT.

The chain has TRBV15 and TRBJ1-4; 8 nucleotides align to TRBD1. Germline V gene lookup returns CDR1 LNHNV and CDR2 YYDKDF (reference sequence). The V segment lost 5 bases and the J segment 10 bases; nucleotides outside the gene matches: 18. The CDR3 has 17 amino acids. The CDR3 coding sequence is TGTGCCACCAGCGGAACTGGACAGGGCCCGGAAGGTGGAAAACTGTTTTTT. Its protein is CATSGTGQGPEGGKLFF.